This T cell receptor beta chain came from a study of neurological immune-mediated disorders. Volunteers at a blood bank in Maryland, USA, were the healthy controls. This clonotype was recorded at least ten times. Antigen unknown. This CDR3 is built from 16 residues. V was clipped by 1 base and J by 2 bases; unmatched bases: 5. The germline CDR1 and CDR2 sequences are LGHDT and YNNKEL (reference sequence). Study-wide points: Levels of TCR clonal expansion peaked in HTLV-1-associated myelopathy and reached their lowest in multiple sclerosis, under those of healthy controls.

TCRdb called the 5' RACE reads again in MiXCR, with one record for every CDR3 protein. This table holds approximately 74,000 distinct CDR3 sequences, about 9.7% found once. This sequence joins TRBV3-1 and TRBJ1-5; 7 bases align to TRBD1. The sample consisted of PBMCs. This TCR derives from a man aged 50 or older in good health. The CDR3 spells CASSQGLQGRNQPQHF. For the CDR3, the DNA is TGTGCCAGCAGCCAAGGCTTACAGGGGCGCAATCAGCCCCAGCATTTT.